This entry features one TCR beta chain sequence. After removal of 8 bases from V and 0 bases from J, the junction contained 8 bases not matched to a gene. Germline V gives CDR1 MNHEY, CDR2 SVGAGI. This CDR3 contains 15 residues. The sample originates from a study of blood T cell repertoires in COVID-19. For the study at large: Acute-phase and convalescent COVID-19 samples originated in the United States, Italy and Spain. Sample material is recorded as cDNA or gDNA derived from T cells, B-cell-depleted T cells, or PBMCs.

In the original workflow: Counts of nucleated cells, estimated from reference gene primer amplification, were obtained. Data came from immunoSEQ multiplex PCR; TCRdb stores just in-frame clones and leaves some out. The V and J calls and clone size are taken from that table; D and trimming were inferred from the DNA. Among roughly 280,000 clones listed, 65% to 90% were seen once. This receptor was taken from a man aged 30 to 39 with active or convalescent COVID-19. The chain joins TRBV6-5 to TRBJ2-7; 9 bases map to TRBD1. Source material: peripheral blood. The chain's CDR3 is CASYPGTGLSYEQYF. CDR3 coding DNA: TGTGCCAGCTATCCCGGGACAGGGCTCTCCTACGAGCAGTACTTC.